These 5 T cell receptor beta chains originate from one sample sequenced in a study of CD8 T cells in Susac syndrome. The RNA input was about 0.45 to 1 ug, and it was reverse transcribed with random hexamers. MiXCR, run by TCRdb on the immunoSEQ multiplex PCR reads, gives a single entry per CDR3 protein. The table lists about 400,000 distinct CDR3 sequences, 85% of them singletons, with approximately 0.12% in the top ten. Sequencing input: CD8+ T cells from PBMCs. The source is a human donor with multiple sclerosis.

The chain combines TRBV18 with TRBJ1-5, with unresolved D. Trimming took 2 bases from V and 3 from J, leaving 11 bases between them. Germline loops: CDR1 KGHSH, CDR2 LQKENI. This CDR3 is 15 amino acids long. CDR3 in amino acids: CASSPTESPNQPQHF. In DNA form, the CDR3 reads TGTGCCAGCTCACCAACCGAGAGCCCCAATCAGCCCCAGCATTTT.

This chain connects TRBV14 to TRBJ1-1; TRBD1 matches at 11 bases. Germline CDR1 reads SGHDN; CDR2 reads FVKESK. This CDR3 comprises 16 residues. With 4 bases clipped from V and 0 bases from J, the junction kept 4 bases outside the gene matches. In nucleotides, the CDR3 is TGTGCCAGCAGCCGGGGGGACAGGGGGGTGAACACTGAAGCTTTCTTT. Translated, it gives CASSRGDRGVNTEAFF.

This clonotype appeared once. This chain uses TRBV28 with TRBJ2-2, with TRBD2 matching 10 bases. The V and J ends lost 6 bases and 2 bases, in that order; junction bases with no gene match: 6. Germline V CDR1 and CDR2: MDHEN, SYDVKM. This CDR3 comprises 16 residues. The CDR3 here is CASRPRTSGNTGELFF. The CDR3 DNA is TGTGCCAGCAGACCCCGGACTAGCGGAAACACCGGGGAGCTGTTTTTT.

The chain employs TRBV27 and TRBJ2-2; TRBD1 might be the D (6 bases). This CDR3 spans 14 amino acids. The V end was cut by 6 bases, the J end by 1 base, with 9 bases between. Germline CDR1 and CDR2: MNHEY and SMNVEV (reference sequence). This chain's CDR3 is CASSAGVNTGELFF. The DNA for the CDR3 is TGTGCCAGCAGCGCAGGGGTGAACACCGGGGAGCTGTTTTTT.

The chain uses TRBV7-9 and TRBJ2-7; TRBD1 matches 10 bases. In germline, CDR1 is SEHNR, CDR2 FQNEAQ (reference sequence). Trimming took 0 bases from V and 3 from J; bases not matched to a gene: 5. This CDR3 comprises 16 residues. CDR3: CASSLAGQGIYYEQYF. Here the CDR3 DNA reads TGTGCCAGCAGCTTAGCGGGACAGGGGATTTACTACGAGCAGTACTTC.